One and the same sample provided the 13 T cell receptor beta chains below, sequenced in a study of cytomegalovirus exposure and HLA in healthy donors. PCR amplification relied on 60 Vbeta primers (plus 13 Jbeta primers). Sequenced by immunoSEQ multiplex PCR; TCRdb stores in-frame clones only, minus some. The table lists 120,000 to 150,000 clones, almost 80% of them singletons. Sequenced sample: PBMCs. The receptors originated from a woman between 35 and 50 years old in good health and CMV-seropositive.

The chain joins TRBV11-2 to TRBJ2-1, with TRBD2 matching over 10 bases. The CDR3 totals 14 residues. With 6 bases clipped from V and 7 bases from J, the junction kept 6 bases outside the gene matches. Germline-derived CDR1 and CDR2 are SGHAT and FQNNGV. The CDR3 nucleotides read TGTGCCAGCAGATCTACTAGCGGGGTTAATGAGCAGTTCTTC. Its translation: CASRSTSGVNEQFF.

CDR3 sequence: CAISEGGAEAFF. CDR3 DNA: TGTGCCATCAGTGAAGGGGGGGCCGAGGCTTTCTTT. The V call is TRBV10-3, the J call TRBJ1-1; perhaps TRBD1 as D (6 bases). The CDR3 sequence is 12 residues long. Germline loops: CDR1 ENHRY, CDR2 SYGVKD. Trimming pared 3 bases from V and 11 bases from J, leaving 13 bases between.

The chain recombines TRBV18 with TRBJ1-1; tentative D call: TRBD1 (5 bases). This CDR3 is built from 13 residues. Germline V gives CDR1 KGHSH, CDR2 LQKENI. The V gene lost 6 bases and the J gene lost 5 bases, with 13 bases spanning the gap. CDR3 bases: TGTGCCAGCTCGCCGAGCAGGGAAACTGAAGCTTTCTTT. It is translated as CASSPSRETEAFF.

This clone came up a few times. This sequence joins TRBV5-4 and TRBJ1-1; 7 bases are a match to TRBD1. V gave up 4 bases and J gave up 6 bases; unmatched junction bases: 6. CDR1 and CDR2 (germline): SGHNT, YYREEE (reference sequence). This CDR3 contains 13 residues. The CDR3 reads CASSIGTVAEAFF. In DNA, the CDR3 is TGTGCCAGCAGCATAGGGACAGTCGCTGAAGCTTTCTTT.

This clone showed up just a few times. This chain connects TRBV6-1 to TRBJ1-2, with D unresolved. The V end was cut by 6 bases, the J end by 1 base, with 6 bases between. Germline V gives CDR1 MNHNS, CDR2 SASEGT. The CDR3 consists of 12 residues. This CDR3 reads CASRQYNYGYTF. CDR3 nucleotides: TGTGCCAGCAGGCAGTATAACTATGGCTACACCTTC.

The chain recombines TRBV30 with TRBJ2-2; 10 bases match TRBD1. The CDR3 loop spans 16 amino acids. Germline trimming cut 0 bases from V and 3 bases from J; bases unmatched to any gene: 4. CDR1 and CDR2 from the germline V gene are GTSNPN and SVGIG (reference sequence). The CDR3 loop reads CAWSVGTGVYTGELFF. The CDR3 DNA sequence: TGTGCCTGGAGTGTAGGGACAGGGGTATACACCGGGGAGCTGTTTTTT.

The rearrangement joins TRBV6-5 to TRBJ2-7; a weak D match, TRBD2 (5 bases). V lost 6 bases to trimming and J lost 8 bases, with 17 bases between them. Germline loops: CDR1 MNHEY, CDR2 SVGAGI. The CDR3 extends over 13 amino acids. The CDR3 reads CASRAAGSDKQYF. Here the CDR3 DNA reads TGTGCCAGCAGGGCCGCGGGCAGTGACAAGCAGTACTTC.

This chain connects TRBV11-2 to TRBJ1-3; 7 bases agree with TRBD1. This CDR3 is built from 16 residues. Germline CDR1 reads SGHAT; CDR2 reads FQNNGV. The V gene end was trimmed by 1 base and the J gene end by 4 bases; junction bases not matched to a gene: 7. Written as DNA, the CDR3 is TGTGCCAGCAGCTTAGTTTTACAGGGGTTGGGAAACACCATATATTTT. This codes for CASSLVLQGLGNTIYF. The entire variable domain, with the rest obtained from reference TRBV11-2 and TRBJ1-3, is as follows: EAGVAQSPRYKIIEKRQSVAFWCNPISGHATLYWYQQILGQGPKLLIQFQNNGVVDDSQLPKDRFSAERLKGVDSTLKIQPAKLEDSAVYLCASSLVLQGLGNTIYFGEGSWLTVV.

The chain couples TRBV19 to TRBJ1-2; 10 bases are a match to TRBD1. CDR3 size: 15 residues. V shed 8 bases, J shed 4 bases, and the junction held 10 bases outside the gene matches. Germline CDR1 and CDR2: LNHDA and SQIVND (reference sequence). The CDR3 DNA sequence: TGTGCCAGTCAGAACGACAGGGGGCCTCTCTATGGCTACACCTTC. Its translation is CASQNDRGPLYGYTF.

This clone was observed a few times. The CDR3 sequence: CASSVGSAGAPDTQYF. In DNA, the CDR3 is TGTGCCAGCAGCGTTGGCTCAGCGGGGGCCCCAGATACGCAGTATTTT. The rearrangement links TRBV9 to TRBJ2-3; the match to TRBD2 covers 8 bases. The V gene's germline CDR1 is SGDLS and CDR2 YYNGEE. This CDR3 region has 16 residues. After removal of 2 bases from V and 4 bases from J, the junction contained 9 bases not matched to a gene.

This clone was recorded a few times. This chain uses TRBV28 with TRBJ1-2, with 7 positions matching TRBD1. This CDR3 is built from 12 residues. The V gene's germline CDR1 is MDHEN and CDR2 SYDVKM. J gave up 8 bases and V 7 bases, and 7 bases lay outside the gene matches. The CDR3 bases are TGTGCCAGCACAGACAGGGTAGGCGGCTACACCTTC. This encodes CASTDRVGGYTF.

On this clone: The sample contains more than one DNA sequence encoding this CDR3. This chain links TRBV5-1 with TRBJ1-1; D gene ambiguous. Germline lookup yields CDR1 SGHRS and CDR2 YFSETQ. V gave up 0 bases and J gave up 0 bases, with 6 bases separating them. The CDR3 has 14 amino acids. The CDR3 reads CASSLGQVNTEAFF. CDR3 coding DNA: TGCGCCAGCAGCTTGGGCCAGGTGAACACTGAAGCTTTCTTT.

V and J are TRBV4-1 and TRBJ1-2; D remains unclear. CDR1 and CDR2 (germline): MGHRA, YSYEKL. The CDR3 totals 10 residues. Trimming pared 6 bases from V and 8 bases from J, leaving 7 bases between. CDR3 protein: CASRNRGYTF. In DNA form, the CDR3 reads TGCGCCAGCAGGAATCGGGGCTACACCTTC.